A single sample is the source of the 30 T cell receptor beta chains below, sequenced in a study of vaccination effects on CD4 cells after COVID-19. Viral peptide pools were used in the ViraFEST assay to expand antigen-specific CD4+ T cells, and sequencing came afterward. Around day 10 of culture, CD4+ T cells were separated out. These TCRs' antigens remain unknown. The data were produced by immunoSEQ multiplex PCR, yet TCRdb's version contains in-frame clones alone and is incomplete. Of about 54,000 clones listed, roughly 80% are singletons. The source material was CD4+ T cells from PBMCs cultured with HCoV-229E spike peptides, sampled before COVID-19 vaccination. The receptors here all came from a human donor who received a COVID-19 vaccine.

This clone was observed a few times. J is TRBJ1-5 and V is TRBV21-1; TRBD1 is the table's D call and was not checked against the DNA. TRBV21-1 counts as a pseudogene. This CDR3 is built from 16 residues. Here the CDR3 reads CASSTYRGESNQPQHF. CDR3 nucleotides: TGTGCCAGCAGCACGTACAGGGGAGAGAGCAATCAGCCCCAGCATTTT.

The rearrangement links TRBV6-6 to TRBJ2-1, with D possibly TRBD2 on 7 matching bases. The CDR3 extends over 15 amino acids. The V end was cut by 3 bases, the J end by 2 bases, with 11 bases between. In germline, CDR1 is MNHNY, CDR2 SVGAGI (reference sequence). In nucleotides, the CDR3 is TGTGCCAGCAGTTATGGGGGGGCTCCCTACAATGAGCAGTTCTTC. Translation: CASSYGGAPYNEQFF.

This sequence joins TRBV24-1 and TRBJ2-7, with D maybe TRBD1 (6 bases). The CDR3 is 14 amino acids. V lost 3 bases to trimming and J lost 7 bases, with 15 bases between them. Looked up from germline, CDR1 is KGHDR and CDR2 is SFDVKD. Written as DNA, the CDR3 is TGTGCCACCAGTGATCCCGGACAGCCGGGAGAGCAGTACGTC. It translates to CATSDPGQPGEQYV.

The chain has TRBV28 and TRBJ1-2, with D possibly matching TRBD1 (6 bases). The CDR3 is 14 residues long. CDR1 is MDHEN and CDR2 is SYDVKM in the germline V gene. V lost 8 bases and J lost 6, with 19 bases in between. CDR3 protein: CASLEGGDIHGYTF. The CDR3 region has the DNA TGTGCCAGCTTGGAGGGGGGGGATATACATGGCTACACCTTC.

The genes are TRBV9 and TRBJ1-4; D call uncertain. This CDR3 spans 15 amino acids. The V and J ends lost 1 base and 0 bases respectively, with 7 bases between them. The V gene's germline CDR1 is SGDLS and CDR2 YYNGEE. CDR3 in DNA: TGTGCCAGCAGCGTATCGGAGTCAACTAATGAAAAACTGTTTTTT. Its translation is CASSVSESTNEKLFF. Filled out from reference TRBV9 and TRBJ1-4, the complete variable domain reads DSGVTQTPKHLITATGQRVTLRCSPRSGDLSVYWYQQSLDQGLQFLIQYYNGEERAKGNILERFSAQQFPDLHSELNLSSLELGDSALYFCASSVSESTNEKLFFGSGTQLSVL.

The chain recombines TRBV19 with TRBJ2-2, with unresolved D. The CDR3 is made up of 15 amino acids. The V end lost 4 bases, the J end lost 4 bases, and 13 bases lay between the germline ends. CDR1 is LNHDA and CDR2 is SQIVND in the germline V gene (reference sequence). CDR3 nucleotides: TGTGCCAGTAGTACCCGCGTTAGTGTCACCGGGGAGCTGTTTTTT. This encodes CASSTRVSVTGELFF.

The V gene is TRBV19, the J gene TRBJ1-3; D unclear. Germline V gene data show CDR1 as LNHDA and CDR2 as SQIVND (reference sequence). This CDR3 has 13 amino acids. The V gene lost 7 bases and the J gene lost 0 bases, with 7 bases spanning the gap. The CDR3, as DNA: TGTGCCAGTATGAGGGCCTCTGGAAACACCATATATTTT. Residues: CASMRASGNTIYF.

The rearrangement links TRBV6-2 or TRBV6-3 to TRBJ1-4; D not certain. The ends were cut back, 5 bases at V and 0 bases at J, with 13 bases in the middle. The CDR3 sequence is 16 residues long. CDR1 is MNHEY, CDR2 SVGEGT, per germline. In nucleotides, the CDR3 is TGTGCCAGCAGTACCCTTCGGGCCGCAACTAATGAAAAACTGTTTTTT. Translation: CASSTLRAATNEKLFF.

V usage is TRBV30 and J usage is TRBJ2-3; maybe TRBD1 (5 bases). The length of the CDR3 is 14 residues. Deletions cut 7 bases from V and 1 base from J, with 15 bases between. Germline V gene data show CDR1 as GTSNPN and CDR2 as SVGIG (reference sequence). CDR3 bases: TGTGCCTTTAACAGGATACTTGGCACAGATACGCAGTATTTT. This encodes CAFNRILGTDTQYF. The full variable domain, in which reference TRBV30 and TRBJ2-3 provide the parts outside the CDR3, is SQTIHQWPATLVQPVGSPLSLECTVEGTSNPNLYWYRQAAGRGLQLLFYSVGIGQISSEVPQNLSASRPQDRQFILSSKKLLLSDSGFYLCAFNRILGTDTQYFGPGTRLTVL.

The chain uses TRBV5-4 and TRBJ2-2; the match to TRBD1 covers 7 bases. The J segment lost 5 bases and the V segment lost 3 bases, leaving 7 bases of the junction unmatched. Looked up from germline, CDR1 is SGHNT and CDR2 is YYREEE (reference sequence). This CDR3 has 15 amino acids. The CDR3 sequence: CASSSRQGRTGELFF. In DNA, the CDR3 is TGTGCCAGCAGCTCCCGACAGGGACGGACCGGGGAGCTGTTTTTT.

The rearrangement uses TRBV7-3 and TRBJ1-1; TRBD1 matches at 8 bases. The trim removed 4 bases at V and 3 bases at J, leaving 1 base unmatched. The CDR3 length is 13 residues. Germline loops: CDR1 SGHTA, CDR2 FQGTGA. The CDR3 reads CASSSQGDTEAFF. The CDR3 DNA sequence: TGTGCCAGCAGCTCACAGGGGGACACTGAAGCTTTCTTT.

The chain carries TRBV18 and TRBJ1-4; 9 bases are a match to TRBD1. V lost 6 bases and J lost 5; bases outside the gene matches: 4. The CDR3 sequence is 14 residues long. Looked up from germline, CDR1 is KGHSH and CDR2 is LQKENI. The CDR3 here is CASSRGTGNEKLFF. The CDR3 region has the DNA TGTGCCAGCTCGCGGGGGACAGGGAATGAAAAACTGTTTTTT.

The V and J genes are TRBV7-3 and TRBJ2-5; 12 bases are shared with TRBD2. The trim removed 4 bases at V and 2 bases at J, leaving 5 bases unmatched. CDR1 is SGHTA and CDR2 is FQGTGA in the germline V gene. The CDR3 runs to 16 residues. The CDR3 protein is CASSSTTSGGQETQYF. The DNA for the CDR3 is TGTGCCAGCAGCTCAACGACTAGCGGGGGACAAGAGACCCAGTACTTC.

This chain joins TRBV18 and TRBJ2-3; D unresolved. V lost 6 bases and J 6 bases, leaving 10 bases between the germline ends. CDR3 size: 12 residues. CDR1 and CDR2 (germline): KGHSH, LQKENI. The CDR3 bases are TGTGCCAGCTCCTCTTCCCAGGATACGCAGTATTTT. As protein: CASSSSQDTQYF.

The CDR3 coding sequence is TGCGCCAGCAGGCCCGCGGGGGATCCCACAGATACGCAGTATTTT. It yields the protein CASRPAGDPTDTQYF. V is TRBV5-1 and J is TRBJ2-3; 7 nucleotides agree with TRBD2. The germline CDR1 and CDR2 sequences are SGHRS and YFSETQ. The CDR3 consists of 15 residues. V lost 5 bases and J lost 2; bases outside the gene matches: 8.

The chain joins TRBV27 to TRBJ1-1, with 8 bases that match TRBD1. J was trimmed by 0 bases and V by 3 bases; bases with no gene match: 0. This CDR3 is 14 amino acids long. The V gene's germline CDR1 is MNHEY and CDR2 SMNVEV (reference sequence). CDR3 sequence (DNA): TGTGCCAGCAGTTTGGACAGGGTGAACACTGAAGCTTTCTTT. It codes for CASSLDRVNTEAFF.

The chain joins TRBV2 to TRBJ1-2, with 8 nucleotides matching TRBD1. J gave up 2 bases and V 4 bases, and 6 bases lay outside the gene matches. Germline V CDR1 and CDR2: SNHLY, FYNNEI. The CDR3 length is 15 residues. CDR3 DNA sequence: TGTGCCAGCAGTGGGAGTTGGACAGGGAACTATGGCTACACCTTC. Its protein product is CASSGSWTGNYGYTF.

CDR3 bases: TGTGCCAGCAGCTTATTCAGCACCGGGGAGCTGTTTTTT. Protein product: CASSLFSTGELFF. The chain is built from TRBV7-9 and TRBJ2-2; D is unclear. Trimming shortened V by 2 bases and J by 4 bases, and 5 bases separated the two germline ends. The CDR3 length is 13 residues. Germline V gene data show CDR1 as SEHNR and CDR2 as FQNEAQ (reference sequence).

The genes are TRBV6-5 and TRBJ1-3; D is possibly TRBD1 (5 bases). Trimming cost V 2 bases and J 4 bases, with 12 bases left between them. Germline CDR1 MNHEY, CDR2 SVGAGI. This CDR3 contains 15 residues. In DNA form, the CDR3 reads TGTGCCAGCAGTTACGGGAGGGACTCCGGAAACACCATATATTTT. It encodes CASSYGRDSGNTIYF.

This clone turned up a few times. CDR3 in DNA: TGTGCCAGTAGTAACAGAGGGACAGCGACAGGCGGGGAGCTGTTTTTT. Translating gives CASSNRGTATGGELFF. The V and J genes are TRBV19 and TRBJ2-2, with 7 bases matching TRBD1. Germline V gives CDR1 LNHDA, CDR2 SQIVND (reference sequence). V was pared by 4 bases and J by 7 bases, with 12 bases of the junction left unmatched. The CDR3 runs to 16 residues.

The chain combines TRBV28 with TRBJ1-1, with D uncertain. The CDR3 consists of 14 residues. V lost 6 bases and J 6 bases, leaving 17 bases between the germline ends. Germline V lookup: CDR1 MDHEN, CDR2 SYDVKM. The CDR3 protein is CASSPNRGRPEAFF. The DNA for the CDR3 is TGTGCCAGCAGCCCCAACCGTGGGAGGCCTGAAGCTTTCTTT.

The rearrangement links TRBV5-1 to TRBJ1-1; 8 bases match TRBD1. There are 14 residues in the CDR3. CDR1 and CDR2 from the germline V gene are SGHRS and YFSETQ. V lost 4 bases to trimming and J lost 6 bases; unmatched junction nucleotides: 8. The CDR3 sequence is CASSLDRGWSEAFF. CDR3 coding DNA: TGCGCCAGCAGCCTAGACAGGGGTTGGTCTGAAGCTTTCTTT. Using reference TRBV5-1 and TRBJ1-1 for the parts outside the CDR3, the full variable domain is KAGVTQTPRYLIKTRGQQVTLSCSPISGHRSVSWYQQTPGQGLQFLFEYFSETQRNKGNFPGRFSGRQFSNSRSEMNVSTLELGDSALYLCASSLDRGWSEAFFGQGTRLTVV.

This clone showed up just once. The chain carries TRBV7-8 and TRBJ2-2; tentative D call: TRBD2 (5 bases). V lost 0 bases and J lost 0, with 11 bases in between. CDR1 and CDR2 (germline): SGHVS, FQNEAQ. There are 17 residues in the CDR3. CDR3 nucleotides: TGTGCCAGCAGCTTAGCCTTTCGACTAACGAACACCGGGGAGCTGTTTTTT. This gives the protein CASSLAFRLTNTGELFF.

The chain recombines TRBV6-6 with TRBJ2-1, with TRBD1 matching 10 bases. The germline V gene encodes CDR1 MNHNY and CDR2 SVGAGI (reference sequence). CDR3 length: 14 residues. V dropped 6 bases and J dropped 8; count of bases not matched to a gene: 7. CDR3 nucleotides: TGTGCCAGCAGAAGACAGGGGGCGCGCGATGAGCAGTTCTTC. Its protein is CASRRQGARDEQFF.

The V and J genes are TRBV15 and TRBJ2-7, with no clear D. Trimming took 1 base from V and 0 from J, leaving 10 bases between them. Germline CDR1 LNHNV, CDR2 YYDKDF (reference sequence). CDR3 length equals 15 residues. DNA of the CDR3: TGTGCCACCAGCAGAGCCGCGGACGGCTCCTACGAGCAGTACGTC. It translates to CATSRAADGSYEQYV.

The chain couples TRBV24-1 to TRBJ1-2, with D perhaps matching TRBD1 (6 bases). Germline V gene sequence: CDR1 KGHDR, CDR2 SFDVKD. The CDR3 loop spans 13 amino acids. Trimming removed 5 bases from V and 4 bases from J, with 10 bases in between. The CDR3 sequence is CATSAGVGYGYTF. The CDR3, as DNA: TGTGCCACCAGTGCAGGGGTCGGCTATGGCTACACCTTC.

This chain links TRBV3-1 (or the pseudogene TRBV3-2) with TRBJ1-1; TRBD1 is a possible D gene (5 bases). V lost 6 bases and J 7 bases, leaving 15 bases between the germline ends. CDR3 length: 13 residues. CDR1 LGHDT and CDR2 YNNKEL come from the germline V gene (reference sequence). The CDR3 protein is CASSRTAGVEAFF. CDR3 DNA sequence: TGTGCCAGCAGTCGGACGGCGGGGGTTGAAGCTTTCTTT.

This clone has a single count. This sample includes further DNA sequences coding for the same CDR3. The gene calls are TRBV5-1 and TRBJ1-4; no definite D call. Deletions cut 3 bases from V and 2 bases from J, with 8 bases between. Germline loops: CDR1 SGHRS, CDR2 YFSETQ. The length of the CDR3 is 14 residues. In nucleotides, the CDR3 is TGCGCCAGCAGCTCGACGGCGACTAATGAAAAACTGTTTTTT. It specifies CASSSTATNEKLFF.

The chain links TRBV11-2 to TRBJ2-5, with 12 bases that match TRBD2. The J segment lost 1 base and the V segment lost 5 bases, leaving 5 bases of the junction unmatched. This CDR3 is built from 16 residues. CDR1 SGHAT and CDR2 FQNNGV come from the germline V gene. The DNA of the CDR3 is TGTGCCAGCAGCCAACTAGCGGGGGGCTTCCAAGAGACCCAGTACTTC. Translation gives CASSQLAGGFQETQYF.

DNA for the CDR3: TGTGCCAGCACCGGCAGGGGGCTTCGGGAGACCCAGTACTTC. Its protein is CASTGRGLRETQYF. The chain couples TRBV6-5 to TRBJ2-5; 8 bases fit TRBD1. The V gene's germline CDR1 is MNHEY and CDR2 SVGAGI. This CDR3 has 14 amino acids. V lost 7 bases, J lost 5 bases, and 9 bases stayed unmatched.